This T cell receptor beta chain was sequenced for a study of tumor-infiltrating lymphocytes in glioblastoma multiforme. Three nested ARM-PCR rounds with V-beta and C-beta primers built TCRB libraries. TCRB-specific cDNA synthesis used roughly 0.5 ug of total RNA. Unique molecular identifiers were not described for the libraries. MiXCR was run by TCRdb on the multiplex PCR reads, yielding one entry per CDR3 protein. The sample lists 15,000 or so distinct CDR3 sequences; 73% were seen once. This CDR3 is built from 11 residues. CDR1 and CDR2 from the germline V gene are MNHEY and SVGEGT. This clonotype was observed once. One end of the junction is discordant with germline, which a read error may explain.

The sequenced sample was brain tumor tissue. The chain employs TRBV6-2 or TRBV6-3 and TRBJ2-1; D perhaps matches TRBD2 (5 bases). The sequence came from a male donor with glioblastoma. CDR3 loop: CASSYAGEQFF. The CDR3 DNA is TGTGCCAGCAGTTATGCGGGTGAGCAATTCTTC.